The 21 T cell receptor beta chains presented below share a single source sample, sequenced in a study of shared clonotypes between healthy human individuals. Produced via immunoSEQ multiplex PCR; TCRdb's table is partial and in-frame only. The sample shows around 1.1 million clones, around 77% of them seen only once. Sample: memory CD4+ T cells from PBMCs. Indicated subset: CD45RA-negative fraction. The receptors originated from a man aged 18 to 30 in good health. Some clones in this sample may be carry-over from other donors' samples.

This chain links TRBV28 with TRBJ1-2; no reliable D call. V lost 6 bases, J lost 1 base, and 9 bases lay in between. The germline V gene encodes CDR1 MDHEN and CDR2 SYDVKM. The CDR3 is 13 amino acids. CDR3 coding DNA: TGTGCCAGCAGGGCCGGAATTAACTATGGCTACACCTTC. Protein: CASRAGINYGYTF.

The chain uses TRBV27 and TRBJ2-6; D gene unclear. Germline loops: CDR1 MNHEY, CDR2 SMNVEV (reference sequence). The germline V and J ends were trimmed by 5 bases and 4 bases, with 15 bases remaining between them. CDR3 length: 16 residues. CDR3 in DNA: TGTGCCAGCAGTCCCGACCTCTCCCTAGGGGCCAACGTCCTGACTTTC. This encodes CASSPDLSLGANVLTF. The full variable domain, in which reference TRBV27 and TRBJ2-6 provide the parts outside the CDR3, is EAQVTQNPRYLITVTGKKLTVTCSQNMNHEYMSWYRQDPGLGLRQIYYSMNVEVTDKGDVPEGYKVSRKEKRNFPLILESPSPNQTSLYFCASSPDLSLGANVLTFGAGSRLTVL.

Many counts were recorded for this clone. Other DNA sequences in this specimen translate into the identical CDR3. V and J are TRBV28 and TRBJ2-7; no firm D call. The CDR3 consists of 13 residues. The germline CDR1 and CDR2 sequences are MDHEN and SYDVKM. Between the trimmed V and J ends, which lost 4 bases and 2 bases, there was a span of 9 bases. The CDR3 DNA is TGTGCCAGCAGTTCCCCGGAGACCTACGAGCAGTACTTC. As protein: CASSSPETYEQYF.

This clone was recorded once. The CDR3 sequence is CASSLSYQSNQPQHF. CDR3 nucleotides: TGCGCCAGCAGCTTGTCGTACCAGAGCAATCAGCCCCAGCATTTT. V gene TRBV5-1 combines with J gene TRBJ1-5; D not certain. There are 15 residues in the CDR3. Germline CDR1 reads SGHRS; CDR2 reads YFSETQ. Trimming shortened V by 1 base and J by 1 base, and 9 bases separated the two germline ends.

The CDR3 here is CASKIGPGRWTGELFF. Here the CDR3 DNA reads TGTGCCAGCAAGATCGGGCCGGGCCGATGGACCGGGGAGCTGTTTTTT. The chain carries TRBV27 and TRBJ2-2; no firm D call. V was pared by 7 bases and J by 5 bases, with 20 bases between. The CDR3 is 16 amino acids. Germline CDR1 MNHEY, CDR2 SMNVEV (reference sequence).

CDR3: CASSLSWSLAGYQETQYF. CDR3 in DNA: TGTGCCAGCAGCTTGTCCTGGTCGCTAGCGGGATATCAAGAGACCCAGTACTTC. The chain combines TRBV7-8 with TRBJ2-5, with 9 bases identical to TRBD2. Germline CDR1 is SGHVS and CDR2 is FQNEAQ. The CDR3 covers 18 residues. V was pared by 3 bases and J by 2 bases, with 13 bases of the junction left unmatched.

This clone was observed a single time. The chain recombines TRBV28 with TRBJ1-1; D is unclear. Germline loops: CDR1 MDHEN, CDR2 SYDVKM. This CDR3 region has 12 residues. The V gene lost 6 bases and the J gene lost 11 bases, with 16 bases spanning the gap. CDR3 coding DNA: TGTGCCAGCAGCCCCCGGTCAGGAGGGGCTTTCTTT. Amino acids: CASSPRSGGAFF.

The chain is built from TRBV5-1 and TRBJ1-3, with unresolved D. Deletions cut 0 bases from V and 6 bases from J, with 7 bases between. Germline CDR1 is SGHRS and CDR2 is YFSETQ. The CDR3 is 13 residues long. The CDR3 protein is CASSLGQSNTIYF. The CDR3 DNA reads TGCGCCAGCAGCTTGGGGCAGTCAAACACCATATATTTT.

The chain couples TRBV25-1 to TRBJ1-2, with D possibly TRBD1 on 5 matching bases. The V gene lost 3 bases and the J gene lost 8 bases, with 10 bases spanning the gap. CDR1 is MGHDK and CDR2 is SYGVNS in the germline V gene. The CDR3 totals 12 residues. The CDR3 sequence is CASSEQGTGYTF. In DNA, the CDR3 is TGTGCCAGCAGTGAGCAGGGCACCGGCTACACCTTC.

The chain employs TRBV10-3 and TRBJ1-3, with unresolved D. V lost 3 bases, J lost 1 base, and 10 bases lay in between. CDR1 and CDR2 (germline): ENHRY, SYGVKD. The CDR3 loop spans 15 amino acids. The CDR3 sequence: CAISELGLSGNTIYF. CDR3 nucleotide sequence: TGTGCCATCAGTGAATTAGGATTATCTGGAAACACCATATATTTT.

The CDR3 bases are TGCGCCAGCAGCTTGGTACCGGGACAGGGAACCACCGGGGAGCTGTTTTTT. Protein: CASSLVPGQGTTGELFF. The chain carries TRBV5-1 and TRBJ2-2, with 9 bases aligning to TRBD1. Germline assignment: CDR1 SGHRS and CDR2 YFSETQ. The ends lost 0 bases at V and 4 bases at J; junction bases unmatched: 7. This CDR3 is 17 amino acids long.

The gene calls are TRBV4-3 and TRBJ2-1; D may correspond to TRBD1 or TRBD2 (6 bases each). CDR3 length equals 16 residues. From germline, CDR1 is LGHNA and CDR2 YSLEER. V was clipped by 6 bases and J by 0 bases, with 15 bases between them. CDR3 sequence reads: CASRPGAGSSYNEQFF. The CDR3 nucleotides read TGCGCCAGCAGACCGGGGGCAGGAAGCTCCTACAATGAGCAGTTCTTC.

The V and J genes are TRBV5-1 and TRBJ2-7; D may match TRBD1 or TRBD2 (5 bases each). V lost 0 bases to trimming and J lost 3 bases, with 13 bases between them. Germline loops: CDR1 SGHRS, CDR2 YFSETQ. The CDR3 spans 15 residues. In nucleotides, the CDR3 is TGCGCCAGCAGCTTGGGACCCGGGACGGGCTACGAGCAGTACTTC. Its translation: CASSLGPGTGYEQYF.

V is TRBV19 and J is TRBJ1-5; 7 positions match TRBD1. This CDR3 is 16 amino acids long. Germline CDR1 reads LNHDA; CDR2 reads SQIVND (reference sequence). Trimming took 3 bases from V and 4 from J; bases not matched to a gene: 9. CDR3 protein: CASSMRTGGRNQPQHF. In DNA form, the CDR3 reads TGTGCCAGTAGTATGAGGACAGGCGGAAGGAATCAGCCCCAGCATTTT.

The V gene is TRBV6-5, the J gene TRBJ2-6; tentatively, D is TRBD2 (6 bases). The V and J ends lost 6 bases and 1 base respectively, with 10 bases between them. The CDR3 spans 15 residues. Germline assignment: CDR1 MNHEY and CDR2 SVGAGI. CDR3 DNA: TGTGCCAGCAGGTCCGCGGGGTCTGGGGCCAACGTCCTGACTTTC. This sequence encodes CASRSAGSGANVLTF.

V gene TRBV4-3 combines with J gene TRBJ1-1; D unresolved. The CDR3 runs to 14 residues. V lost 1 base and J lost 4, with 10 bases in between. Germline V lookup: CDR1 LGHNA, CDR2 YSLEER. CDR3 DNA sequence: TGCGCCAGCAGCCAAGGAGGCCTGGGCACTGAAGCTTTCTTT. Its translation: CASSQGGLGTEAFF.

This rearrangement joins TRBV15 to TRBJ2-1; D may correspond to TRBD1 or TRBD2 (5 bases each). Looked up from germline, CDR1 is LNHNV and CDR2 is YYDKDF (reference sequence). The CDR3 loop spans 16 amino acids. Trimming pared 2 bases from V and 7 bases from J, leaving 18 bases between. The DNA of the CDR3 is TGTGCCACCAGCAGACCAAGCGGTCCGAGGGGAAATGAGCAGTTCTTC. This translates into CATSRPSGPRGNEQFF.

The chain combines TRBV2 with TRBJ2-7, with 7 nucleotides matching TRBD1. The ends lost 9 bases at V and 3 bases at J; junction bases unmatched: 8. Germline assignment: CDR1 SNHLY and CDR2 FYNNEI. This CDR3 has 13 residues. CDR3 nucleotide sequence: TGTGCCAGTCTCGACAGGGCAGACTACGAGCAGTACTTC. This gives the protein CASLDRADYEQYF.

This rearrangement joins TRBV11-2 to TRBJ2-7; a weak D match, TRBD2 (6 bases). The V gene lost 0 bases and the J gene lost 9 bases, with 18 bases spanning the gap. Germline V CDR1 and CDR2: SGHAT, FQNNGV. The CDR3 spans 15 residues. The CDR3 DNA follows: TGTGCCAGCAGCTTAGAGTCTAGCGCCTACGGTGGGCAGTACTTC. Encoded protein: CASSLESSAYGGQYF.

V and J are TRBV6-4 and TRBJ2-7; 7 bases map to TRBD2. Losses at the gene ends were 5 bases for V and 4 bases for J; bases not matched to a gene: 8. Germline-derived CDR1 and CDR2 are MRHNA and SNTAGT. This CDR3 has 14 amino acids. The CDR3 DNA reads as TGTGCCAGCAGTATATCGGCGGGAGTGTACGAGCAGTACTTC. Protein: CASSISAGVYEQYF.

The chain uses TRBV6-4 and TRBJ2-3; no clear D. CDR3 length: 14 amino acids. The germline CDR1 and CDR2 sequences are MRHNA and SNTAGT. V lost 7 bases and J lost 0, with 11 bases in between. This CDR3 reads CASNFDRSTDTQYF. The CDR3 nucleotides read TGTGCCAGCAATTTTGACCGAAGCACAGATACGCAGTATTTT.